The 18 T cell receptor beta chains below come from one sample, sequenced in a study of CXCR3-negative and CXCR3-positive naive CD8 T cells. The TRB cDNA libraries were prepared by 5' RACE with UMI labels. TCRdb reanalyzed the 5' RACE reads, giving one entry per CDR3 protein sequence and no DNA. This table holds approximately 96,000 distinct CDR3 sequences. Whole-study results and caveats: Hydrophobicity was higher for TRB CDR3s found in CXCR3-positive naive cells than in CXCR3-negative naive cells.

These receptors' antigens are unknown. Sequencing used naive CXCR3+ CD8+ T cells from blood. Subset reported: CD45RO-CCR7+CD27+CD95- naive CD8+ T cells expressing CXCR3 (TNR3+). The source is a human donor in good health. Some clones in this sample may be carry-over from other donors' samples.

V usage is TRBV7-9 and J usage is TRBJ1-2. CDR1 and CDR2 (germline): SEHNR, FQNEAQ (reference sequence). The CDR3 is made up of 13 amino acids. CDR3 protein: CASSLLIDYGYTF.

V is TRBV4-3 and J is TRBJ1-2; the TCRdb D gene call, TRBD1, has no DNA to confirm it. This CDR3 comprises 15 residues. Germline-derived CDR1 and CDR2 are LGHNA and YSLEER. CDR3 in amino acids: CASSQDRGGAGGYTF.

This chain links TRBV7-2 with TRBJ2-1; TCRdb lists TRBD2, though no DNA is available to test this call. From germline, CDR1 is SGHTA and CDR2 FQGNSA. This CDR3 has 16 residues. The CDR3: CASSLILAGEYNEQFF.

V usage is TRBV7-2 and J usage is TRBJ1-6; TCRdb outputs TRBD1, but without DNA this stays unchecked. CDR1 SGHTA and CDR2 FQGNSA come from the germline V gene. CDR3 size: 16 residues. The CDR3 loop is CASSLASLDRVSPLHF.

The CDR3 loop is CASSLSVRLGTDTQYF. The chain uses TRBV27 and TRBJ2-3. The CDR3 is 16 amino acids. Germline CDR1 and CDR2: MNHEY and SMNVEV (reference sequence).

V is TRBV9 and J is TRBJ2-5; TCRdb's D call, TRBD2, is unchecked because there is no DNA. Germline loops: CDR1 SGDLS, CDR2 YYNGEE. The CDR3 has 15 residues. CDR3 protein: CASSPRLAGQETQYF.

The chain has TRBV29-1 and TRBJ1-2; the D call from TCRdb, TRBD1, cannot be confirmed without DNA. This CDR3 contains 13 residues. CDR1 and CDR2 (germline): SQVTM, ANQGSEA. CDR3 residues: CSATGTGELGYTF. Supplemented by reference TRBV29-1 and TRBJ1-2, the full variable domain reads SAVISQKPSRDICQRGTSLTIQCQVDSQVTMMFWYRQQPGQSLTLIATANQGSEATYESGFVIDKFPISRPNLTFSTLTVSNMSPEDSSIYLCSATGTGELGYTFGSGTRLTVV.

CDR3 loop: CASSQVLENTEAFF. The rearrangement joins TRBV4-2 to TRBJ1-1. This CDR3 contains 14 residues. Per the germline V gene, CDR1 is LGHNA and CDR2 is YNFKEQ.

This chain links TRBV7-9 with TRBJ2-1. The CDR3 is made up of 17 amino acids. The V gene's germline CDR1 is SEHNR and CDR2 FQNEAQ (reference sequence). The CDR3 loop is CASSASGVSSSYNEQFF.

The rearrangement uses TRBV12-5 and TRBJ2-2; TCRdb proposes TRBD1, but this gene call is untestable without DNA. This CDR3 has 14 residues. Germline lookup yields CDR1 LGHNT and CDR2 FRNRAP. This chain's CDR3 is CAAGTRMGTGELFF.

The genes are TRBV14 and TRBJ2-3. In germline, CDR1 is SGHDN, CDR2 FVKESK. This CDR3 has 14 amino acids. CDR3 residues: CASSQAPHVDTQYF.

CDR3 loop: CASSLVYPDNEQFF. This chain connects TRBV7-9 to TRBJ2-1; the D gene TCRdb calls, TRBD1, cannot be checked with no DNA. CDR1 and CDR2 from the germline V gene are SEHNR and FQNEAQ (reference sequence). The CDR3 spans 14 residues. The full variable domain, completed using reference TRBV7-9 and TRBJ2-1, is DTGVSQNPRHKITKRGQNVTFRCDPISEHNRLYWYRQTLGQGPEFLTYFQNEAQLEKSRLLSDRFSAERPKGSFSTLEIQRTEQGDSAMYLCASSLVYPDNEQFFGPGTRLTVL.

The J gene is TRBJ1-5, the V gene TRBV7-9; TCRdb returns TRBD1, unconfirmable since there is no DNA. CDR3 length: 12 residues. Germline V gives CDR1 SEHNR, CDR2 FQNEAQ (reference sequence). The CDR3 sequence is CASRQGYQPQHF.

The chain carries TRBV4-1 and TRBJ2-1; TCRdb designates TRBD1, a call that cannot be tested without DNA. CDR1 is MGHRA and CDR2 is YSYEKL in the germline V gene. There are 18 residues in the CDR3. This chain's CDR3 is CASSQDLAAGGLGNEQFF.

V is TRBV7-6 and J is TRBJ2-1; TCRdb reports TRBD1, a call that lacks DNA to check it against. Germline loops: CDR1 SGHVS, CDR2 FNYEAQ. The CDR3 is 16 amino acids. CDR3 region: CASSPSGGSSYNEQFF. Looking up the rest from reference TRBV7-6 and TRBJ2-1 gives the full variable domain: GAGVSQSPRYKVTKRGQDVALRCDPISGHVSLYWYRQALGQGPEFLTYFNYEAQQDKSGLPNDRFSAERPEGSISTLTIQRTEQRDSAMYRCASSPSGGSSYNEQFFGPGTRLTVL.

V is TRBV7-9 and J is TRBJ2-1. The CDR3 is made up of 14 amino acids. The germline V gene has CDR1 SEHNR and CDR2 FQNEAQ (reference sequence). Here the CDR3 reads CASSLRHNYNEQFF. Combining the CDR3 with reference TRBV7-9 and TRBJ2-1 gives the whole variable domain DTGVSQNPRHKITKRGQNVTFRCDPISEHNRLYWYRQTLGQGPEFLTYFQNEAQLEKSRLLSDRFSAERPKGSFSTLEIQRTEQGDSAMYLCASSLRHNYNEQFFGPGTRLTVL.

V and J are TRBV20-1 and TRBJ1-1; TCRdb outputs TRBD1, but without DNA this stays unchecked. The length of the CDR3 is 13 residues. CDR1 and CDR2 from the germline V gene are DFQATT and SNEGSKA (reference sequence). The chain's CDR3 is CSSLAGRNTEAFF.

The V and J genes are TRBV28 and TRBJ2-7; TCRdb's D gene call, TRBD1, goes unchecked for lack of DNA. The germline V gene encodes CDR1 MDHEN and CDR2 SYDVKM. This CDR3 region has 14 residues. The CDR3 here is CASSLDRPSYEQYF.